This TCR beta chain was sequenced for a study of blood T cell repertoires in COVID-19. On the study more broadly: Donors in the United States, Italy and Spain gave samples during acute or convalescent COVID-19. The analysed material was cDNA or gDNA that came from T cells, B-cell-depleted T cells, or PBMCs.

Germline CDR1 is LNHDA and CDR2 is SQIVND (reference sequence). The V end was cut by 3 bases, the J end by 0 bases, with 12 bases between. This CDR3 contains 17 residues. Produced via immunoSEQ multiplex PCR; TCRdb's table is partial and in-frame only. The table has 350,000 to 450,000 clones, 85% to 90% seen once. This clonotype was sampled from a human donor in a cohort sampled during active COVID-19. V usage is TRBV19 and J usage is TRBJ2-6; maybe TRBD1 (5 bases). Source material: peripheral blood. The CDR3 region has the DNA TGTGCCAGTAGTATCCAGGGCCGCAACTCTGGGGCCAACGTCCTGACTTTC. This sequence encodes CASSIQGRNSGANVLTF.